Shown below are 17 T cell receptor beta chains from a single sample sequenced in a study of blood T cell repertoires in COVID-19. Method: immunoSEQ multiplex PCR; TCRdb's copy keeps in-frame clones and lacks some. The data show 200,000 or so clones, about four fifths seen once. Material: peripheral blood. These receptor sequences come from a woman between 65 and 79 years old with active or convalescent COVID-19.

The chain recombines TRBV2 with TRBJ1-1; maybe TRBD1 (5 bases). From germline, CDR1 is SNHLY and CDR2 FYNNEI. The CDR3 consists of 15 residues. The V end was cut by 6 bases, the J end by 0 bases, with 14 bases between. CDR3 sequence reads: CASRQGARVNTEAFF. The CDR3 DNA reads TGTGCCAGCAGGCAGGGCGCTCGGGTGAACACTGAAGCTTTCTTT.

The chain links TRBV9 to TRBJ2-7; tentatively, D is TRBD2 (6 bases). This CDR3 has 12 residues. The germline V and J ends were trimmed by 3 bases and 7 bases, with 11 bases remaining between them. Looked up from germline, CDR1 is SGDLS and CDR2 is YYNGEE. Written as DNA, the CDR3 is TGTGCCAGCAGCGCGGAGGGTTCGGAGCAGTACTTC. Translating gives CASSAEGSEQYF. Full variable domain (missing parts from reference TRBV9 and TRBJ2-7): DSGVTQTPKHLITATGQRVTLRCSPRSGDLSVYWYQQSLDQGLQFLIQYYNGEERAKGNILERFSAQQFPDLHSELNLSSLELGDSALYFCASSAEGSEQYFGPGTRLTVT.

This clone was detected only a few times. The J gene is TRBJ2-7, the V gene TRBV7-2, with a tentative D call TRBD2 (5 bases). V was cut by 5 bases and J by 2 bases, with 10 bases left in between. The CDR3 runs to 13 residues. Germline V gives CDR1 SGHTA, CDR2 FQGNSA. CDR3 coding DNA: TGTGCCAGCAGCGAAAGAGGGCCCTACGAGCAGTACTTC. This sequence encodes CASSERGPYEQYF.

This chain uses TRBV7-2 with TRBJ1-2; D is unclear. The V and J ends lost 2 bases and 0 bases respectively, with 4 bases between them. The germline V gene has CDR1 SGHTA and CDR2 FQGNSA. This CDR3 has 13 amino acids. This CDR3 reads CASSLPSNYGYTF. The CDR3 coding sequence is TGTGCCAGCAGCTTACCGTCTAACTATGGCTACACCTTC.

J is TRBJ2-2 and V is TRBV28; possible D gene TRBD1, 5 bases. Per germline, CDR1 MDHEN and CDR2 SYDVKM. V was cut by 8 bases and J by 6 bases, with 13 bases left in between. CDR3 length equals 13 residues. CDR3 sequence reads: CASGAATPGELFF. In DNA, the CDR3 is TGTGCCAGCGGGGCGGCTACCCCCGGGGAGCTGTTTTTT.

The chain uses TRBV27 and TRBJ2-5; D gene unclear. CDR3 length: 11 residues. The ends were cut back, 10 bases at V and 4 bases at J, with 10 bases in the middle. CDR1 is MNHEY and CDR2 is SMNVEV in the germline V gene (reference sequence). The CDR3, as DNA: TGTGCCACCCTATCAGGAGAGACCCAGTACTTC. Its translation: CATLSGETQYF.

The chain uses TRBV6-5 and TRBJ2-2, with unresolved D. The CDR3 contains 13 residues. Looked up from germline, CDR1 is MNHEY and CDR2 is SVGAGI. The V and J ends lost 6 bases and 4 bases respectively, with 9 bases between them. The CDR3 DNA sequence: TGTGCCAGCAGACCCTTAGTCACCGGGGAGCTGTTTTTT. Its translation: CASRPLVTGELFF.

The chain employs TRBV3-1 (or the pseudogene TRBV3-2) and TRBJ2-3; no definite D call. The CDR3 extends over 16 amino acids. Per germline, CDR1 LGHDT and CDR2 YNNKEL (reference sequence). V dropped 1 base and J dropped 2 bases, with 13 bases sitting between them. CDR3 DNA: TGTGCCAGCAGCCAAGGATTGACAATCATCACAGATACGCAGTATTTT. Protein sequence: CASSQGLTIITDTQYF.

Comment on this clone: Additional DNA sequences in this sample encode the identical CDR3. J is TRBJ2-7 and V is TRBV7-7; 9 bases are a match to TRBD1. J lost 3 bases, V lost 5 bases, and 2 bases had no gene match. Germline-derived CDR1 and CDR2 are SSHAT and FNYEAQ (reference sequence). CDR3 size: 13 residues. The CDR3 coding sequence is TGTGCCAGCAGCCCGGGACAGGGCTACGAGCAGTACTTC. Translating it yields CASSPGQGYEQYF.

The gene calls are TRBV5-4 and TRBJ2-1; 8 bases are a match to TRBD1. The CDR3 runs to 13 residues. Germline loops: CDR1 SGHNT, CDR2 YYREEE (reference sequence). Trimming cost V 2 bases and J 7 bases; bases outside gene matches: 2. This CDR3 reads CASSFTGGNEQFF. The CDR3 coding sequence is TGTGCCAGCAGCTTCACAGGGGGGAATGAGCAGTTCTTC.

The V and J genes are TRBV18 and TRBJ1-3; D remains unclear. The germline V and J ends were trimmed by 2 bases and 4 bases, with 9 bases remaining between them. The V gene's germline CDR1 is KGHSH and CDR2 LQKENI. The CDR3 extends over 14 amino acids. CDR3 residues: CASSPGVAGNTIYF. The CDR3 DNA reads as TGTGCCAGCTCACCAGGAGTAGCCGGAAACACCATATATTTT.

The chain has TRBV6-1 and TRBJ1-2; weak D call: TRBD1 (5 bases). Trimming left V 4 bases short and J 4 bases short, with 22 bases between. The CDR3 runs to 17 residues. From germline, CDR1 is MNHNS and CDR2 SASEGT. The DNA of the CDR3 is TGTGCCAGCAGTGCCAAGATAGGGCAGGGTTCATCCTATGGCTACACCTTC. Amino acids: CASSAKIGQGSSYGYTF.

This chain links TRBV6-5 with TRBJ1-1; weak D call: TRBD1 (6 bases). V was trimmed by 2 bases and J by 2 bases, leaving 12 bases between them. Germline CDR1 reads MNHEY; CDR2 reads SVGAGI. This CDR3 region has 15 residues. Written as DNA, the CDR3 is TGTGCCAGCAGTTACAGGGTACAGGGAAACACTGAAGCTTTCTTT. Translating it yields CASSYRVQGNTEAFF.

A single count supports this clone. The chain is built from TRBV5-1 and TRBJ2-3; TRBD2 might be the D (6 bases). The germline V gene encodes CDR1 SGHRS and CDR2 YFSETQ. With 2 bases removed from V and 3 bases from J, the gap between germline ends came to 10 bases. CDR3 length: 14 amino acids. The CDR3 DNA follows: TGCGCCAGCAGCTTCGAAGGGAGGACAGATACGCAGTATTTT. This gives the protein CASSFEGRTDTQYF.

The V call is TRBV27, the J call TRBJ2-1, with D possibly being TRBD2 (5 bases). CDR3 length equals 16 residues. CDR1 is MNHEY and CDR2 is SMNVEV in the germline V gene (reference sequence). The V end was cut by 0 bases, the J end by 8 bases, with 17 bases between. The chain's CDR3 is CASSLSGSKGSDEQFF. The CDR3 coding sequence is TGTGCCAGCAGTTTATCAGGCTCCAAAGGTAGCGATGAGCAGTTCTTC.

The rearrangement links TRBV19 to TRBJ2-2; D unclear. CDR3 length equals 12 residues. Germline CDR1 is LNHDA and CDR2 is SQIVND (reference sequence). The ends were cut back, 3 bases at V and 7 bases at J, with 6 bases in the middle. The CDR3: CASSMTLGELFF. CDR3 sequence (DNA): TGTGCCAGTAGTATGACACTCGGGGAGCTGTTTTTT.

The CDR3 sequence: CAWTNLVYNEQFF. Written as DNA, the CDR3 is TGTGCCTGGACTAATCTCGTCTACAATGAGCAGTTCTTC. The rearrangement uses TRBV30 and TRBJ2-1; D is unresolved. The germline CDR1 and CDR2 sequences are GTSNPN and SVGIG (reference sequence). Trimming pared 4 bases from V and 3 bases from J, leaving 10 bases between. The CDR3 runs to 13 residues.